Listed here are 14 T cell receptor beta chains from one sample, sequenced in a study of T cell clonality in common variable immunodeficiency. Findings and caveats of the study: Common variable immunodeficiency TCR beta sequences reportedly had fewer deletions and N-nucleotide insertions.

The protocol was immunoSEQ multiplex PCR, while the TCRdb copy is restricted to in-frame clones and leaves out a portion. In total the sample includes around 28,000 clones, none of them seen once. Antigen specificity for these receptors is unknown. The sample comprised peripheral blood mononuclear cells. Receptors originate from a human donor with common variable immunodeficiency.

CDR3 bases read: TGTGCCAGCAGCTTAGCTGGGTGGCTAGCGGAGCAAGAGACC. Residues: CASSLAGWLAEQET. The CDR3 in its entirety is CASSLAGWLAEQETQYF. This rearrangement joins TRBV7-2 to TRBJ2-5, with 7 bases fitting TRBD2. The CDR3 extends 3 residues past the end of the read, so its final part is completed from the germline J gene. The germline V gene has CDR1 SGHTA and CDR2 FQGNSA. V was pared by 0 bases and J by 2 bases, with 9 bases of the junction left unmatched. This CDR3 comprises 17 residues.

In this sample, this clone turned up many times. The sequenced fragment ends 3 residues before the CDR3 boundary, so the rest is inferred from the germline J gene. The chain carries TRBV9 and TRBJ1-1, with D possibly TRBD1 on 5 matching bases. The CDR3 spans 15 residues. The V end lost 3 bases, the J end lost 6 bases, and 18 bases lay between the germline ends. Germline V gives CDR1 SGDLS, CDR2 YYNGEE. The DNA read from the CDR3 is TGTGCCAGCAGCGCGTGGGGAGGGGTCAAGGCTGAA. Translated: CASSAWGGVKAE. The entire CDR3 is CASSAWGGVKAEAFF.

This clone showed up just a few times. The CDR3 extends 3 residues past the end of the read, so its final part is completed from the germline J gene. V and J are TRBV19 and TRBJ2-1; TRBD1 agrees at 7 bases. V trimming: 5 bases; J trimming: 0 bases; junction bases outside the gene matches: 7. The CDR3 spans 16 residues. Germline V gene sequence: CDR1 LNHDA, CDR2 SQIVND (reference sequence). CDR3 loop: CASSFRDSRSYNEQFF. The sequenced part of the CDR3 DNA is TGTGCCAGTAGTTTCCGGGACAGCCGCTCCTACAATGAG. Full variable domain (rest looked up from reference TRBV19 and TRBJ2-1): DGGITQSPKYLFRKEGQNVTLSCEQNLNHDAMYWYRQDPGQGLRLIYYSQIVNDFQKGDIAEGYSVSREKKESFPLTVTSAQKNPTAFYLCASSFRDSRSYNEQFFGPGTRLTVL.

This clone was seen at least ten times. The sequenced fragment ends 3 residues before the CDR3 boundary, so the rest is inferred from the germline J gene. The chain uses TRBV5-5 and TRBJ2-3, with 7 nucleotides matching TRBD2. The CDR3 is 15 residues long. Germline trimming cut 1 base from V and 4 bases from J; bases unmatched to any gene: 6. Germline assignment: CDR1 SGHKS and CDR2 YYEKEE (reference sequence). The DNA read from the CDR3 is TGTGCCAGCAGCTTGAGACTAGCCTTCGCAGATACG. It translates to CASSLRLAFADT. The CDR3 as a whole reads CASSLRLAFADTQYF.

This clone was counted ten times or more. CDR3 in amino acids: CASSEEGDSYNEQFF. The DNA read from the CDR3 is TGTGCCAGCAGCGAAGAGGGGGATTCCTACAATGAG. V is TRBV7-6 and J is TRBJ2-1; weak D call: TRBD1 (6 bases). The read terminates 3 residues before the CDR3 end, so the remaining end is supplied by the germline J gene. Between the trimmed V and J ends, which lost 5 bases and 1 base, there was a span of 12 bases. The germline V gene encodes CDR1 SGHVS and CDR2 FNYEAQ. This CDR3 is built from 15 residues.

This clone was detected only a few times. The observed sequence ends 3 residues before the CDR3 terminus, with the missing tail filled in from the germline J gene. The chain is built from TRBV7-8 and TRBJ1-6; 9 bases are a match to TRBD1. The CDR3 totals 15 residues. The V gene end was trimmed by 3 bases and the J gene end by 7 bases; junction bases not matched to a gene: 4. Germline CDR1 reads SGHVS; CDR2 reads FQNEAQ. CDR3 region: CASSFWTGENSPLHF. The CDR3 DNA, read in part, is TGTGCCAGCAGCTTCTGGACAGGGGAGAATTCACCC.

To note about this clone: From the germline J gene comes the end of the CDR3, since the read stops 3 residues before it. The chain combines TRBV30 with TRBJ1-3; a possible D gene is TRBD1 (6 bases). Trimming removed 5 bases at V and 4 bases at J, with 6 bases between. Germline-derived CDR1 and CDR2 are GTSNPN and SVGIG (reference sequence). The CDR3 has 11 residues. CDR3 loop: CAWDRGNTIYF. The CDR3 bases that were read are TGTGCCTGGGACAGGGGAAACACC.

Regarding this clone: The read stops 3 residues short of the end of the CDR3; the missing end is completed from the germline J gene. The V and J genes are TRBV18 and TRBJ2-2; D uncertain. The V gene's germline CDR1 is KGHSH and CDR2 LQKENI. CDR3 length: 14 residues. Trimming took off 3 bases at V and 3 bases at J, with 8 bases between the two ends. CDR3 protein: CASSPNRDTGELFF. CDR3 DNA, as far as it was read: TGTGCCAGCTCACCGAACAGAGACACCGGGGAG.

With regard to this clone: With the read ending 3 residues before the CDR3 end, the germline J gene is used to fill in that end. The J gene is TRBJ2-5, the V gene TRBV2; weak D call: TRBD2 (6 bases). The CDR3 has 14 residues. Trimming stripped 7 bases from V and 2 bases from J, with 14 bases between. Germline lookup yields CDR1 SNHLY and CDR2 FYNNEI. The CDR3 reads CASTGGAGQETQYF. The CDR3 bases that were read are TGTGCCAGCACCGGCGGGGCAGGGCAAGAGACC.

CDR3 region: CASSLHTGQVPPGNTIYF. CDR3 DNA (partial): TGTGCCAGTAGCCTCCACACAGGACAGGTCCCCCCTGGAAACACC. The V call is TRBV19, the J call TRBJ1-3; 7 bases fit TRBD1. With the read ending 3 residues before the CDR3 end, the germline J gene is used to fill in that end. The V and J ends lost 6 bases and 2 bases, in that order; junction bases with no gene match: 16. CDR1 LNHDA and CDR2 SQIVND come from the germline V gene (reference sequence). CDR3 length: 18 residues.

In this sample, this clone turned up many times. The read halts 3 residues ahead of the CDR3 end, with the missing end drawn from the germline J gene. V gene TRBV10-3 combines with J gene TRBJ1-4; 7 nucleotides agree with TRBD1. With V trimmed by 6 bases and J by 6 bases, 4 bases remained unmatched. Germline lookup yields CDR1 ENHRY and CDR2 SYGVKD. The CDR3 extends over 13 amino acids. The part of the CDR3 DNA that was read is TGTGCCATCAGGGCAGGGGGTGATGAAAAA. Translating it yields CAIRAGGDEK. The CDR3 as a whole reads CAIRAGGDEKLFF.

The sample holds a few counts of this clone. The observed sequence ends 3 residues before the CDR3 terminus, with the missing tail filled in from the germline J gene. The chain links TRBV2 to TRBJ2-7; 9 bases agree with TRBD2. Germline V CDR1 and CDR2: SNHLY, FYNNEI. The V and J ends lost 8 bases and 5 bases, in that order; junction bases with no gene match: 19. This CDR3 is 17 amino acids long. CDR3 bases read: TGTGCCAGCCCGAGAGGTGCGACTAGCGGTGATAAAGACGAG. The encoded protein is CASPRGATSGDKDE. The CDR3, in full, reads CASPRGATSGDKDEQYF.

This clone was recorded at least ten times. Read data end 3 residues before the CDR3 end; the end is taken from the germline J gene. The same CDR3 arises from other DNA sequences in this sample as well. The V and J genes are TRBV6-4 and TRBJ1-5, with D perhaps matching TRBD1 (6 bases). V was clipped by 2 bases and J by 2 bases, with 16 bases between them. Germline V CDR1 and CDR2: MRHNA, SNTAGT. This CDR3 has 17 amino acids. CDR3 bases read: TGTGCCAGCAGTGACCTACTAGTGAGACAGGGCAATCAGCCC. Translating it yields CASSDLLVRQGNQP. The entire CDR3 sequence reads CASSDLLVRQGNQPQHF.

Comments on this clone: The CDR3 end falls 3 residues outside the read, so it is completed with the germline J gene. The chain carries TRBV11-2 and TRBJ2-3; 8 nucleotides match TRBD1. There are 14 residues in the CDR3. V shed 7 bases, J shed 1 base, and the junction held 4 bases outside the gene matches. Germline assignment: CDR1 SGHAT and CDR2 FQNNGV. The sequenced CDR3 bases are TGTGCCAGCATAATGGACAGGGGCACAGATACG. Amino acids: CASIMDRGTDT. The CDR3 reads in full as CASIMDRGTDTQYF.